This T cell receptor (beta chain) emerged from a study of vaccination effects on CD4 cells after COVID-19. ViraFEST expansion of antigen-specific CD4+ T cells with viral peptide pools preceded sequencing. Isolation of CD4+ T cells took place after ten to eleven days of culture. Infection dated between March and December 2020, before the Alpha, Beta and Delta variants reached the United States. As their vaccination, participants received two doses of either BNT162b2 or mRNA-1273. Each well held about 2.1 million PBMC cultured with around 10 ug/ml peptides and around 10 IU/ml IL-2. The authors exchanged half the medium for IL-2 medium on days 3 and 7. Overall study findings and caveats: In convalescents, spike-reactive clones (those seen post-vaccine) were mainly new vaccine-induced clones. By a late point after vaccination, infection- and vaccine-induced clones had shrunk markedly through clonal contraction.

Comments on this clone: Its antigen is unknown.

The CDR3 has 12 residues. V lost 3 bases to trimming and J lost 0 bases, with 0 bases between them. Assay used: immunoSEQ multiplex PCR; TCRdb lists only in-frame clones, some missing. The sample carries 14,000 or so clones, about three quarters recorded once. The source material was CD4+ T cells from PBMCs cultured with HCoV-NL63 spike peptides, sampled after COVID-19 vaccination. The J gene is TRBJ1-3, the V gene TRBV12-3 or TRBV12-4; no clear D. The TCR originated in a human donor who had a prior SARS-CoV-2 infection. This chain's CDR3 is CASSFSGNTIYF. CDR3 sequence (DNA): TGTGCCAGCAGTTTCTCTGGAAACACCATATATTTT.